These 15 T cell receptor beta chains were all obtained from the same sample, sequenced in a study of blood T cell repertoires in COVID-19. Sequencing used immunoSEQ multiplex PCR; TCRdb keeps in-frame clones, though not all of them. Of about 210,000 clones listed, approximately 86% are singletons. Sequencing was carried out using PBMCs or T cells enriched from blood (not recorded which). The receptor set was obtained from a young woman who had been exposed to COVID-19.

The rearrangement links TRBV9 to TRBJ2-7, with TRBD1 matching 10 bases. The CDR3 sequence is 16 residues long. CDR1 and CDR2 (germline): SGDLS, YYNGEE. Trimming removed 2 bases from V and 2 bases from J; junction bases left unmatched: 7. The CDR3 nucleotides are TGTGCCAGCAGCGTCGGGGCGACAGGGGGCGCCTACGAGCAGTACTTC. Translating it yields CASSVGATGGAYEQYF.

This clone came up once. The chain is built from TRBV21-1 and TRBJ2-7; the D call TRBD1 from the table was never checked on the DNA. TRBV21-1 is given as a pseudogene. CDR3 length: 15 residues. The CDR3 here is CASTLGGDRAYEQYF. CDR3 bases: TGTGCCAGCACCCTAGGAGGGGACAGGGCCTACGAGCAGTACTTC.

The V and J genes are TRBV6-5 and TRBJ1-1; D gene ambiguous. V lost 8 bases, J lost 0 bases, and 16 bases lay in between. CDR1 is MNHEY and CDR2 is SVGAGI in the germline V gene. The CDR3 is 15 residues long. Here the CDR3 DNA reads TGTGCCAGCTCTGCCGTGTGGAGCTTGAACACTGAAGCTTTCTTT. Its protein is CASSAVWSLNTEAFF.

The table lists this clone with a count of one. CDR3 residues: CSVGSSGWDEQFF. Here the CDR3 DNA reads TGCAGCGTCGGGTCCTCAGGGTGGGATGAGCAGTTCTTC. The chain combines TRBV29-1 with TRBJ2-1; a possible D gene is TRBD1 (5 bases). V lost 6 bases and J lost 8, with 17 bases in between. Looked up from germline, CDR1 is SQVTM and CDR2 is ANQGSEA. The CDR3 covers 13 residues.

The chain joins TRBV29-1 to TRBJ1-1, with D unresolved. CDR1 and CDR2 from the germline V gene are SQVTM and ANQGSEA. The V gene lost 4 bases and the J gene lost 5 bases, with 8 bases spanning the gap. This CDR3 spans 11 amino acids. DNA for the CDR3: TGCAGCGTTGGTCCCCTAACTGAAGCTTTCTTT. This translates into CSVGPLTEAFF.

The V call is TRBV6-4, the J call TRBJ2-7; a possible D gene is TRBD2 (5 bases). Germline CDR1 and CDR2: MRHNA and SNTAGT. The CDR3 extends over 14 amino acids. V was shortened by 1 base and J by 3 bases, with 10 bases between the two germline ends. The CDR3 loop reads CASSDWGEGYEQYF. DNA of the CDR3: TGTGCCAGCAGTGACTGGGGAGAGGGCTACGAGCAGTACTTC.

CDR3 in DNA: TGTGCCAGCAGCTTAGAAGCAGGGGCCTTCTCTGGGGCCAACGTCCTGACTTTC. This gives the protein CASSLEAGAFSGANVLTF. V gene TRBV11-2 combines with J gene TRBJ2-6, with D possibly matching TRBD1 (6 bases). The CDR3 contains 18 residues. Per germline, CDR1 SGHAT and CDR2 FQNNGV. With 0 bases removed from V and 0 bases from J, the gap between germline ends came to 12 bases.

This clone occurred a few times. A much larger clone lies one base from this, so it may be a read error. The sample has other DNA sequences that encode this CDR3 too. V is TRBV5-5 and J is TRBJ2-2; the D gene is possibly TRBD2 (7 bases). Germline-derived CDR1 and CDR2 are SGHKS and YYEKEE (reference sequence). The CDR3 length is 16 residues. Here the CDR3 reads CASSLWGGLLTGELFF. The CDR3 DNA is TGCGCCAGCAGCTTGTGGGGGGGCCTATTAACCGGGGAGCTGTTTTTT.

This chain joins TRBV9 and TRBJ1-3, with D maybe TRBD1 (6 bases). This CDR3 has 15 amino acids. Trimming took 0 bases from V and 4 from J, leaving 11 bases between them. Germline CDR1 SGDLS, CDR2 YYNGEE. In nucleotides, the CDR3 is TGTGCCAGCAGCGTAGGGGGGCTGGGGGGAAACACCATATATTTT. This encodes CASSVGGLGGNTIYF.

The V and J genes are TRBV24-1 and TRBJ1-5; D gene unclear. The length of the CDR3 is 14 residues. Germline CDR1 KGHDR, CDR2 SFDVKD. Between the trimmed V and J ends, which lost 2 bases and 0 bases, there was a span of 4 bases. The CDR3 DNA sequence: TGTGCCACCAGTGATTACAATAGCAATCAGCCCCAGCATTTT. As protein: CATSDYNSNQPQHF.

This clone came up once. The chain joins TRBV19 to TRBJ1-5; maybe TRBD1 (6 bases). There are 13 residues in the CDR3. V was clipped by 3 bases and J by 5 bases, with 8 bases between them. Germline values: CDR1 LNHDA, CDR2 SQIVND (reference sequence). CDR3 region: CASSMNRDQPQHF. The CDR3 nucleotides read TGTGCCAGTAGTATGAACAGGGATCAGCCCCAGCATTTT.

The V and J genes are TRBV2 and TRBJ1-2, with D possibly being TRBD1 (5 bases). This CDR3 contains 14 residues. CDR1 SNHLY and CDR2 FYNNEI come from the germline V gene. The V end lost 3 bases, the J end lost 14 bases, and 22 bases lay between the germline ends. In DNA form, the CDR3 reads TGTGCCAGCAGTGATTCCCGCGAAGGGGTCGGGCATACCTTC. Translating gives CASSDSREGVGHTF.

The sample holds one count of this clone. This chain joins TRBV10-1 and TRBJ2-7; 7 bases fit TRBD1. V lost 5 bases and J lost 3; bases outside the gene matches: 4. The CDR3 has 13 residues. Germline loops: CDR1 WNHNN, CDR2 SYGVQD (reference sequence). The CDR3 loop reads CASSPGGYYEQYF. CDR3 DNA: TGCGCCAGCAGTCCAGGGGGTTACTACGAGCAGTACTTC.

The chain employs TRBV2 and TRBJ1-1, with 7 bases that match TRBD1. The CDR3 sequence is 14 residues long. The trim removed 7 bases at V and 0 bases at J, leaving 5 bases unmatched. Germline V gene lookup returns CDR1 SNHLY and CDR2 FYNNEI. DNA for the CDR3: TGTGCCAGCAATACAGGGGTAATGAACACTGAAGCTTTCTTT. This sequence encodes CASNTGVMNTEAFF.

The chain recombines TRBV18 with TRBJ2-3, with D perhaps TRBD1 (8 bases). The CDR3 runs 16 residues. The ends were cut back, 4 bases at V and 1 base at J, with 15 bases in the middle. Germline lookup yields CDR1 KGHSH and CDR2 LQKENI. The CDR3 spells CASSHGQGGGTDTQYF. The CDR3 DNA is TGTGCCAGCTCACACGGACAGGGAGGGGGCACAGATACGCAGTATTTT. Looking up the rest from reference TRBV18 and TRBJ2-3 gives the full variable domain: NAGVMQNPRHLVRRRGQEARLRCSPMKGHSHVYWYRQLPEEGLKFMVYLQKENIIDESGMPKERFSAEFPKEGPSILRIQQVVRGDSAAYFCASSHGQGGGTDTQYFGPGTRLTVL.